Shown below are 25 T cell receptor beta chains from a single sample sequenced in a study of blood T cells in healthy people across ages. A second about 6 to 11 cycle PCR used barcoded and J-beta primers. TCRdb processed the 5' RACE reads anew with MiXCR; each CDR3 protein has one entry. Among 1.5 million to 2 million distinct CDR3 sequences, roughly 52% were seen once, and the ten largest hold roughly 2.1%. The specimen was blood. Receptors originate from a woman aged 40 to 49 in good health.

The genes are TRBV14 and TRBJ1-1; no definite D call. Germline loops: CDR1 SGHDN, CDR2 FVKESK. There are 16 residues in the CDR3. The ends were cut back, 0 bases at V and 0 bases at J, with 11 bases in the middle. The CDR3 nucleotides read TGTGCCAGCAGCCAAGATTGGGGAGGAATGAACACTGAAGCTTTCTTT. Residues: CASSQDWGGMNTEAFF.

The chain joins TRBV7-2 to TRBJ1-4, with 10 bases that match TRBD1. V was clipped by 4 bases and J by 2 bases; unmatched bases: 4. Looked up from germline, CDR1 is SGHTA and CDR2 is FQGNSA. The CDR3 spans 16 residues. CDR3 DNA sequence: TGTGCCAGCAGCTCGACAGGGGGCAGGACTAATGAAAAACTGTTTTTT. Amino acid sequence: CASSSTGGRTNEKLFF.

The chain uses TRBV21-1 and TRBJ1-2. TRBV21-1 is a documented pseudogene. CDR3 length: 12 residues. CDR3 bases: TGTGTCCTGCGGCAGTCTAACTATGGCTACACCTTC. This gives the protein CVLRQSNYGYTF.

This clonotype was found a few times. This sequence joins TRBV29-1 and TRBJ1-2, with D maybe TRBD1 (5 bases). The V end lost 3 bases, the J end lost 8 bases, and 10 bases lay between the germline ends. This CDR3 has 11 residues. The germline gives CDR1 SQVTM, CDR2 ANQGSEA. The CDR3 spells CSVDRVGGYTF. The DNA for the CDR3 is TGCAGCGTTGACAGGGTTGGCGGCTACACCTTC.

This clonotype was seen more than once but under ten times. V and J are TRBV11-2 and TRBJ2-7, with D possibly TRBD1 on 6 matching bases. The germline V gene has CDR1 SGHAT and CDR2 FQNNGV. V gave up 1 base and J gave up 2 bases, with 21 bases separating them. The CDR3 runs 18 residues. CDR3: CASSLGGLWNTDAYEQYF. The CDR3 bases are TGTGCCAGCAGCTTAGGGGGGCTTTGGAATACAGACGCCTACGAGCAGTACTTC.

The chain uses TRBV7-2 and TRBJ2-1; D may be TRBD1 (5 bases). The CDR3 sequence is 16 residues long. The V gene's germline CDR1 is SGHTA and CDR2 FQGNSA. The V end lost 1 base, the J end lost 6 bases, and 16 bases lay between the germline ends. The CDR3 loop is CASSLDSARVSNEQFF. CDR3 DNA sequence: TGTGCCAGCAGCTTAGATTCGGCCAGGGTGAGCAATGAGCAGTTCTTC.

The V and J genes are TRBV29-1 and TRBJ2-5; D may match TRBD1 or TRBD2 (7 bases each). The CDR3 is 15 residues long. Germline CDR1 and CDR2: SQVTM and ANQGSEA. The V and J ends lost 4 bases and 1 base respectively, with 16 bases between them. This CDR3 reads CSVAGRGPIQETQYF. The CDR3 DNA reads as TGCAGCGTTGCGGGGAGGGGGCCAATCCAAGAGACCCAGTACTTC.

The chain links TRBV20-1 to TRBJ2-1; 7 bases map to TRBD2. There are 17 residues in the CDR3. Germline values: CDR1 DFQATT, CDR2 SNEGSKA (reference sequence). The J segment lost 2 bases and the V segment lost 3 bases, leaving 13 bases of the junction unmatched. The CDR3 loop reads CSARRGTGGGTYNEQFF. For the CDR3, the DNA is TGCAGTGCTAGGCGCGGAACTGGCGGGGGAACCTACAATGAGCAGTTCTTC.

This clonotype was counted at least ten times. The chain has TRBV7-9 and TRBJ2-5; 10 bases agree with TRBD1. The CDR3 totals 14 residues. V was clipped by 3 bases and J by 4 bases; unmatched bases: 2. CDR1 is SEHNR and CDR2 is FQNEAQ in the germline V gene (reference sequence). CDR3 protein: CASSLTGGGETQYF. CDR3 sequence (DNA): TGTGCCAGCAGCTTGACAGGGGGCGGAGAGACCCAGTACTTC.

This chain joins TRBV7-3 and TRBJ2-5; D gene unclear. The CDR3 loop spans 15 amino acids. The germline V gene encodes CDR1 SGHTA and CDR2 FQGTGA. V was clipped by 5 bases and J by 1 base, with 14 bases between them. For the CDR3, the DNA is TGTGCCAGCAGCCCTTTCCAAGGGTCCCAAGAGACCCAGTACTTC. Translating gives CASSPFQGSQETQYF.

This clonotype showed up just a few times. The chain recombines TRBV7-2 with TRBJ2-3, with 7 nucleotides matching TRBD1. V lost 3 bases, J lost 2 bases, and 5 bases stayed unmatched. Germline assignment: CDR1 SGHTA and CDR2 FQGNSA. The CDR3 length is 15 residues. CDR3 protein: CASSFLGTATDTQYF. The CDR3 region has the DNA TGTGCCAGCAGCTTCTTAGGGACAGCCACAGATACGCAGTATTTT.

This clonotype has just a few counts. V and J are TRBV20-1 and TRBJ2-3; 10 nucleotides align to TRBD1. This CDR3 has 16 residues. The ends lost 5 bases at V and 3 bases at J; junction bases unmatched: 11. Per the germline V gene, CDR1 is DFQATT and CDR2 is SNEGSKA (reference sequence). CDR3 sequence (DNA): TGCAGTGCTGGGGGCAAGACAGGGGGCGATACAGATACGCAGTATTTT. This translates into CSAGGKTGGDTDTQYF.

The DNA for the CDR3 is TGTGCCAGCAGCCACCGACCAGTGACTAGCGGGGCAACAGATACGCAGTATTTT. Amino acids: CASSHRPVTSGATDTQYF. This chain connects TRBV7-2 to TRBJ2-3; 11 nucleotides line up with TRBD2. Germline V gives CDR1 SGHTA, CDR2 FQGNSA. With V trimmed by 5 bases and J by 3 bases, 13 bases remained unmatched. The CDR3 has 18 amino acids.

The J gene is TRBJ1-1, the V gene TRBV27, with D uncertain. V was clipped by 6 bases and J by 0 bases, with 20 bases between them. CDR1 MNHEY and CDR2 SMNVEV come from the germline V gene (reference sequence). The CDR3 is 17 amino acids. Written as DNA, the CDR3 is TGTGCCAGCAGCCCCCGGTGGGCAGACAATCTGAACACTGAAGCTTTCTTT. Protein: CASSPRWADNLNTEAFF.

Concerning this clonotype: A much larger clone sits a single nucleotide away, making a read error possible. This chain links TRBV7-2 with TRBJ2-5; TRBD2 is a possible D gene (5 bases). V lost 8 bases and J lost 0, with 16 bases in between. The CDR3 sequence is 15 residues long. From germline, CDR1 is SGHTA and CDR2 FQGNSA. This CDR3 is CASGSGELYQETQYF. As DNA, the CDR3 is TGTGCCAGCGGCTCCGGGGAATTGTACCAAGAGACCCAGTACTTC.

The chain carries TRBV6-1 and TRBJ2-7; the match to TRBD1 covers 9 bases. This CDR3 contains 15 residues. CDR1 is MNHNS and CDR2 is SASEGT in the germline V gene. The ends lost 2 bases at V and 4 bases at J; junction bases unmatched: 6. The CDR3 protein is CASSELRDRAYEQYF. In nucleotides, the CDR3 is TGTGCCAGCAGTGAATTGCGGGACAGGGCTTACGAGCAGTACTTC.

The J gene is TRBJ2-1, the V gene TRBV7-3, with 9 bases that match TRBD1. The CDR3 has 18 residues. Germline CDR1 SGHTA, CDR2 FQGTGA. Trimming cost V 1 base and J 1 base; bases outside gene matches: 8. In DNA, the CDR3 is TGTGCCAGCAGCTTAAGAAATACCGGGACAGGGTCCTACAATGAGCAGTTCTTC. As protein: CASSLRNTGTGSYNEQFF.

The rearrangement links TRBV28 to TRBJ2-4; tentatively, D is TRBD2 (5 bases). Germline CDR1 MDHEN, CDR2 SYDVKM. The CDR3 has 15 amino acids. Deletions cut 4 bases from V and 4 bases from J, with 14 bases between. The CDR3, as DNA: TGTGCCAGCAGTTCTGGACTCGGTTTGAAAAACATTCAGTACTTC. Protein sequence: CASSSGLGLKNIQYF.

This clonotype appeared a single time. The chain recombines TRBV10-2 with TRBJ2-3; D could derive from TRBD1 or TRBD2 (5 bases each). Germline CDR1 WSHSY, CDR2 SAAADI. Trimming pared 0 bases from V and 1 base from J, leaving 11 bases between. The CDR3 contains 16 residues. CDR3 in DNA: TGCGCCAGCAGTGAGTCCGGGGCTGGGGGCACAGATACGCAGTATTTT. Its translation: CASSESGAGGTDTQYF.

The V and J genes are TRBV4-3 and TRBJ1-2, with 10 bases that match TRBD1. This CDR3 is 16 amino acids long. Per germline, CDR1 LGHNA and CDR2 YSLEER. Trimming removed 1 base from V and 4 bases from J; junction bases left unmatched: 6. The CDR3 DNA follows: TGCGCCAGCAGCCAAGGCCGGGACAGGGGAGGCTATGGCTACACCTTC. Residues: CASSQGRDRGGYGYTF.

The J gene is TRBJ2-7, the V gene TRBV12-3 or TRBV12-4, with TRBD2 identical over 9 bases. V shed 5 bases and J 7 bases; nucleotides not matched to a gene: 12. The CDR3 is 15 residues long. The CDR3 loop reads CASSALAGRYNEQYF. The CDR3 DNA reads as TGTGCCAGCAGTGCCCTAGCGGGGCGGTACAATGAGCAGTACTTC.

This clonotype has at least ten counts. The CDR3 DNA reads TGTGCCAGCAGTTCGGCGCGGGAGACCCAGTACTTC. Translated: CASSSARETQYF. The chain is built from TRBV28 and TRBJ2-5, with no clear D. The V gene lost 4 bases and the J gene lost 5 bases, with 8 bases spanning the gap. The CDR3 sequence is 12 residues long. In germline, CDR1 is MDHEN, CDR2 SYDVKM.

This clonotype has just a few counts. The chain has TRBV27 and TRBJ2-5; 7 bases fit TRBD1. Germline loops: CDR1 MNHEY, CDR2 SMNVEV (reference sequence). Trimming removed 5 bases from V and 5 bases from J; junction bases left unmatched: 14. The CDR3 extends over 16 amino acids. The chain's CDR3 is CASSALTGERLETQYF. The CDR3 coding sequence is TGTGCCAGCAGTGCACTCACAGGGGAGAGATTGGAGACCCAGTACTTC.

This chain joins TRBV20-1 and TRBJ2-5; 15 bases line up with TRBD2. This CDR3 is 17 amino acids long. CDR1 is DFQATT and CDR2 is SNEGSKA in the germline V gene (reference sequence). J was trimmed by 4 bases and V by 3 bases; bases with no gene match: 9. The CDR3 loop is CSASPWTSGGAGETQYF. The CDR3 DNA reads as TGCAGTGCTAGCCCCTGGACTAGCGGGGGGGCGGGAGAGACCCAGTACTTC.

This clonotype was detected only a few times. CDR3 amino acids: CASSKDGGSRDYPTYNEQFF. In DNA form, the CDR3 reads TGTGCCAGCAGCAAAGATGGGGGGAGCCGGGACTACCCTACCTACAATGAGCAGTTCTTC. The chain is built from TRBV21-1 and TRBJ2-1; the table names TRBD2, a call not compared with the DNA. TRBV21-1 is labeled a pseudogene. This CDR3 has 20 residues.